This T cell receptor (beta chain) was found in a study of T cells after yellow fever vaccination. The germline CDR1 and CDR2 sequences are SEHNR and FQNEAQ (reference sequence). V lost 3 bases and J lost 1, with 6 bases in between. The CDR3 is 14 amino acids. Template switching by 5'RACE produced TCR cDNA, adding a universal primer site and UMIs. TCRdb re-called the 5' RACE reads through MiXCR, storing one row per CDR3 protein. The sample comprises fewer than 650,000 distinct CDR3 sequences, just over 20% of which are singletons, and approximately 15% rests with the top ten. Findings of the study overall: There was a small share of clonotypes that showed up in both the CD4 and CD8 compartments. The study re-detected most primary-vaccination clones after the booster (approximately 96% CD4, around 89% CD8).

Points on this clonotype: Its specificity is not known.

V is TRBV7-9 and J is TRBJ1-4; D unclear. This TCR came from a man aged 18 to 35 who received the YFV17D yellow fever vaccine. Sequencing used PBMCs, obtained approximately 22 days after the first yellow fever vaccination. In nucleotides, the CDR3 is TGTGCCAGCAGCTTCGAGGGAACTAATGAAAAACTGTTTTTT. Encoded protein: CASSFEGTNEKLFF.